This T cell receptor (beta chain) emerged from a study of cytomegalovirus exposure and HLA in healthy donors. Study information: Within an early data release were tens of millions of unique TCRs drawn from HLA-typed donors.

The study, taken as a whole, reports: Later analysis showed most CMV-associated TCR beta chains appearing HLA-restricted.

PCR primers comprised 60 Vbeta and 13 Jbeta primers. Measured with immunoSEQ multiplex PCR; TCRdb has only the in-frame clones, and not every one. The table records about 130,000 clones, under 90% of them present only once. On this clone itself: The target antigen is unknown.

Input material: PBMCs. This TCR was sampled from a woman aged 35 to 49 in good health and CMV-seropositive.

The CDR3 DNA reads TGCGCCAGCAGCATAGAACAGGGGCTCACTGAAGCTTTCTTT. Translation: CASSIEQGLTEAFF. The V gene is TRBV5-1, the J gene TRBJ1-1; TRBD1 matches at 7 bases. Germline loops: CDR1 SGHRS, CDR2 YFSETQ. The CDR3 spans 14 residues. V was clipped by 4 bases and J by 4 bases; unmatched bases: 7.